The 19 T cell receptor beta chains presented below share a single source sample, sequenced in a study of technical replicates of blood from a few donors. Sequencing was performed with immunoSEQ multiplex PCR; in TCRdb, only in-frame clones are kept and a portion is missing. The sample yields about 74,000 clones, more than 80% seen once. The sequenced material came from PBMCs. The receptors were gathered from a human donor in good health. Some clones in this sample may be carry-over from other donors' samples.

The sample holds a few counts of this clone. The CDR3 region is CACFTPNRGDTEAFF. The CDR3, as DNA: TGTGCCTGCTTTACACCGAATCGGGGAGACACTGAAGCTTTCTTT. The chain links TRBV30 to TRBJ1-1; D not resolved. The CDR3 is 15 residues long. Germline assignment: CDR1 GTSNPN and CDR2 SVGIG (reference sequence). The ends were cut back, 6 bases at V and 3 bases at J, with 20 bases in the middle.

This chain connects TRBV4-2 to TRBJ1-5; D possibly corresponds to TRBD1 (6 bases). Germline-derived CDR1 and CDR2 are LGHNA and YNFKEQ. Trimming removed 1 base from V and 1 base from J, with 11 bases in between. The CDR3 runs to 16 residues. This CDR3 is CASSQVPGDSNQPQHF. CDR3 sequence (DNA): TGTGCCAGCAGCCAAGTTCCAGGGGACAGCAATCAGCCCCAGCATTTT.

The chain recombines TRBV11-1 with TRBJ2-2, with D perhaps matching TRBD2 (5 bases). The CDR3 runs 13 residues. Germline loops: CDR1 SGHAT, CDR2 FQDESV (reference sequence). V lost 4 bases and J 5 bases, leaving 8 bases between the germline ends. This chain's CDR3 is CASSWPGTGELFF. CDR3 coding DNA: TGTGCCAGCAGCTGGCCGGGAACCGGGGAGCTGTTTTTT.

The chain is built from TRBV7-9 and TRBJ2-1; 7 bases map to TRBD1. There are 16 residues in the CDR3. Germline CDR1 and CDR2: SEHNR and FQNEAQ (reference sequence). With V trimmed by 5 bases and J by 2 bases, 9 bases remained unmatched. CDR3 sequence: CASSTYRGRTYNEQFF. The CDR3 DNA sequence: TGTGCCAGCAGCACATACAGGGGAAGAACCTACAATGAGCAGTTCTTC.

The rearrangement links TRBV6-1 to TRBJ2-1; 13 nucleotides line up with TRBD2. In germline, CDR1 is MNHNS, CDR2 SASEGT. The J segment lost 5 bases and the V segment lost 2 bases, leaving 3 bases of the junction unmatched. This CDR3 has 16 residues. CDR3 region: CASSEPGLAGHNEQFF. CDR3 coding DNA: TGTGCCAGCAGTGAACCGGGACTAGCGGGGCACAATGAGCAGTTCTTC.

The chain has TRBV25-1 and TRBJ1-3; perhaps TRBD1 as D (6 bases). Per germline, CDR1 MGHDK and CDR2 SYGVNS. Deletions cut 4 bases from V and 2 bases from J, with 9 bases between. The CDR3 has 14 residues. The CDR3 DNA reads TGTGCCAGCAGTGGAACAGGGACTGGAAACACCATATATTTT. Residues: CASSGTGTGNTIYF.

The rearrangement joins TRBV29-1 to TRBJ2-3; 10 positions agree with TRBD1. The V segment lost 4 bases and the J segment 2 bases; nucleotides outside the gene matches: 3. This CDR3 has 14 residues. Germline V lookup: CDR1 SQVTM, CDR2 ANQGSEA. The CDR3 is CSVGDRGTTDTQYF. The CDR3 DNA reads TGCAGCGTTGGGGACAGGGGCACCACAGATACGCAGTATTTT.

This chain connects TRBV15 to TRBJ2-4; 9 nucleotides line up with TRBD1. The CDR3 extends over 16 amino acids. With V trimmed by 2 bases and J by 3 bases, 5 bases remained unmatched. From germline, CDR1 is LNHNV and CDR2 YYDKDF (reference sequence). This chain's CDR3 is CATSRRTGVVKNIQYF. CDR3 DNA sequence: TGTGCCACCAGCAGAAGGACAGGGGTGGTCAAAAACATTCAGTACTTC.

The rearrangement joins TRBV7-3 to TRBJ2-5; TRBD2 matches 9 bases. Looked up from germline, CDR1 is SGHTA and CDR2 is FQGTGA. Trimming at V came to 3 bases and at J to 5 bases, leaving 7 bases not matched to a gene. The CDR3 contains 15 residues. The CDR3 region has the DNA TGTGCCAGCAGCTTCCTAGCGGGGAAGTGGGAGACCCAGTACTTC. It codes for CASSFLAGKWETQYF.

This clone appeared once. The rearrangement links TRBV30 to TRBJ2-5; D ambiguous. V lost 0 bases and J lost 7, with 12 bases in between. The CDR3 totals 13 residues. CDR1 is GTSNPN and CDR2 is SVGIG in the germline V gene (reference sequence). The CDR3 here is CAWSVNGPGTQYF. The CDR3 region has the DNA TGTGCCTGGAGTGTAAACGGCCCGGGGACCCAGTACTTC. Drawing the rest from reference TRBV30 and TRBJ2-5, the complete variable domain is SQTIHQWPATLVQPVGSPLSLECTVEGTSNPNLYWYRQAAGRGLQLLFYSVGIGQISSEVPQNLSASRPQDRQFILSSKKLLLSDSGFYLCAWSVNGPGTQYFGPGTRLLVL.

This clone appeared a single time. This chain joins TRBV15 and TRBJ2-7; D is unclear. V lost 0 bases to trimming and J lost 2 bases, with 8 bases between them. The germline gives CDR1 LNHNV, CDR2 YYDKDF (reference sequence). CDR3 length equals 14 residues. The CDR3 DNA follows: TGTGCCACCAGCAGAGAGTATGGCCCCTACGAGCAGTACTTC. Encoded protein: CATSREYGPYEQYF.

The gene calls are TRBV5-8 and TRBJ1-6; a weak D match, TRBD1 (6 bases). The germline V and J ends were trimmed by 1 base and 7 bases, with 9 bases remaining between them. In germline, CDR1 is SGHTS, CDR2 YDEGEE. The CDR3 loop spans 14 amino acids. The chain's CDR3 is CASSLRTGNSPLHF. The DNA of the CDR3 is TGTGCCAGCAGCTTGCGAACAGGGAATTCACCCCTCCACTTT.

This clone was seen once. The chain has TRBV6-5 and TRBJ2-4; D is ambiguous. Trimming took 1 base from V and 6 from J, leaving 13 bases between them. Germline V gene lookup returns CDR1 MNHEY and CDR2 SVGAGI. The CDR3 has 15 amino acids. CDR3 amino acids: CASSYFGFAGNIQYF. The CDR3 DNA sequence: TGTGCCAGCAGTTACTTCGGGTTCGCCGGAAACATTCAGTACTTC.

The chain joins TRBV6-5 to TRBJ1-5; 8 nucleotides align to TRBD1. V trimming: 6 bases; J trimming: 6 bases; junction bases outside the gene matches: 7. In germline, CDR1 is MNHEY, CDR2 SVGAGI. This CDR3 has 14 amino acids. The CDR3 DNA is TGTGCCAGCAGCTTAGACAGGGGTGGTCAGCCCCAGCATTTT. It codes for CASSLDRGGQPQHF.

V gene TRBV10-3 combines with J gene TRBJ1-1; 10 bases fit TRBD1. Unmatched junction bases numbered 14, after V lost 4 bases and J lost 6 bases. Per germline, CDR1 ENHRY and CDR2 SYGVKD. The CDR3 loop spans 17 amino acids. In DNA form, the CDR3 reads TGTGCCATCAGTGCCCGACCGGGACAGGGGATAGAGTCTGAAGCTTTCTTT. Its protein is CAISARPGQGIESEAFF.

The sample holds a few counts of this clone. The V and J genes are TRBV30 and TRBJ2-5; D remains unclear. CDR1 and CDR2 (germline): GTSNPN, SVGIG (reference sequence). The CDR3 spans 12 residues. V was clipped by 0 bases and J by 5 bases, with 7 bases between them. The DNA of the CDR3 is TGTGCCTGGAGTGTAACAGCTGAGACCCAGTACTTC. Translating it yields CAWSVTAETQYF. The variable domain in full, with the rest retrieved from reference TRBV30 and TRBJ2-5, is SQTIHQWPATLVQPVGSPLSLECTVEGTSNPNLYWYRQAAGRGLQLLFYSVGIGQISSEVPQNLSASRPQDRQFILSSKKLLLSDSGFYLCAWSVTAETQYFGPGTRLLVL.

CDR3: CASSLQGVSDTQYF. CDR3 sequence (DNA): TGTGCCAGCAGCTTGCAGGGGGTCTCAGATACGCAGTATTTT. The chain uses TRBV5-8 and TRBJ2-3; 7 bases fit TRBD1. V shed 1 base, J shed 4 bases, and the junction held 3 bases outside the gene matches. This CDR3 spans 14 amino acids. Germline V gene sequence: CDR1 SGHTS, CDR2 YDEGEE. Drawing the rest from reference TRBV5-8 and TRBJ2-3, the complete variable domain is EAGVTQSPTHLIKTRGQQATLRCSPISGHTSVYWYQQALGLGLQFLLWYDEGEERNRGNFPPRFSGRQFPNYSSELNVNALELEDSALYLCASSLQGVSDTQYFGPGTRLTVL.

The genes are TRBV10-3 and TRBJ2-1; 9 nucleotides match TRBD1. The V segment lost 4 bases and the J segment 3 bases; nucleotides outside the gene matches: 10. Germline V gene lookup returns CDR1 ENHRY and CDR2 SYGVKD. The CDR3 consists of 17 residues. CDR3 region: CAISGVLGQGNYNEQFF. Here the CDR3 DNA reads TGTGCCATCAGTGGGGTTCTGGGACAGGGAAACTACAATGAGCAGTTCTTC.

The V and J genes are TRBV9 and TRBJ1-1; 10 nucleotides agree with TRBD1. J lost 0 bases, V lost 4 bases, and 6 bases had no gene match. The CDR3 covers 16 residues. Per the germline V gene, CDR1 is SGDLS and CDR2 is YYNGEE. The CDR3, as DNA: TGTGCCAGCAGCACGACAGGGGGCTCTATGAACACTGAAGCTTTCTTT. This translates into CASSTTGGSMNTEAFF.